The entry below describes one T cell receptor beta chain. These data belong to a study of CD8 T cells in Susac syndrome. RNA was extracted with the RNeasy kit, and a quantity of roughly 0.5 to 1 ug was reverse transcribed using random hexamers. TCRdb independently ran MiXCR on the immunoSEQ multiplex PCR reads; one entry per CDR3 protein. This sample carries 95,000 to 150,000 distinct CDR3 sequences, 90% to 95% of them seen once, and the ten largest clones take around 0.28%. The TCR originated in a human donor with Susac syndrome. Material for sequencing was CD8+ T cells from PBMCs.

The chain's CDR3 is CATSDRQGPNEQFF. The CDR3 region has the DNA TGTGCCACCAGTGATCGGCAGGGACCCAATGAGCAGTTCTTC. The chain employs TRBV24-1 and TRBJ2-1; TRBD1 or TRBD2 may be the D gene (5 bases each). In germline, CDR1 is KGHDR, CDR2 SFDVKD. This CDR3 has 14 residues. Deletions cut 3 bases from V and 6 bases from J, with 11 bases between.